This note documents a single T cell receptor (beta chain) sequence. This entry is derived from a study of blood T cell repertoires in COVID-19. TCRdb's copy holds only in-frame clones and misses some; the assay was immunoSEQ multiplex PCR. This table holds around 200,000 clones, around 89% found once. Sequenced sample: PBMCs or T cells enriched from blood (not recorded which). This receptor was identified in a man aged 25-45 years who had recovered from COVID-19.

DNA of the CDR3: TGTGCCAGCAGCCCCGGGACAGGGGTCTTGAACACTGAAGCTTTCTTT. Protein product: CASSPGTGVLNTEAFF. This rearrangement joins TRBV28 to TRBJ1-1; the match to TRBD1 covers 10 bases. Germline CDR1 MDHEN, CDR2 SYDVKM. V lost 6 bases, J lost 0 bases, and 7 bases stayed unmatched. The CDR3 runs to 16 residues.